The 20 T cell receptor beta chains below were found in one sample sequenced in a study of cytomegalovirus exposure and HLA in healthy donors. Vbeta (60) and Jbeta (13) primers were used in the PCR. Sequencing was performed with immunoSEQ multiplex PCR; in TCRdb, only in-frame clones are kept and a portion is missing. Its table records approximately 130,000 clones. Sequenced sample: PBMCs. The source is a woman between 55 and 75 years old in good health and CMV-seronegative.

The rearrangement joins TRBV19 to TRBJ2-5; D is unresolved. Trimming stripped 0 bases from V and 5 bases from J, with 13 bases between. CDR3 length: 15 residues. Germline CDR1 is LNHDA and CDR2 is SQIVND (reference sequence). DNA for the CDR3: TGTGCCAGTAGTATAGATCGGCAGGCCAGGGAGACCCAGTACTTC. It encodes CASSIDRQARETQYF.

The rearrangement uses TRBV27 and TRBJ2-7; tentative D call: TRBD1 (6 bases). Deletions cut 5 bases from V and 3 bases from J, with 17 bases between. This CDR3 has 15 residues. The germline V gene has CDR1 MNHEY and CDR2 SMNVEV (reference sequence). CDR3 nucleotide sequence: TGTGCCAGCAGTATGGACAGATTGACCCGCTACGAGCAGTACTTC. Its protein is CASSMDRLTRYEQYF.

This chain links TRBV5-6 with TRBJ1-6, with D unresolved. Trimming took off 1 base at V and 7 bases at J, with 21 bases between the two ends. Germline V gene lookup returns CDR1 SGHDT and CDR2 YYEEEE. CDR3 length: 18 residues. The CDR3 nucleotides read TGTGCCAGCAGCTTGCGGCAGATGAGGATTTTTGGAAATTCACCCCTCCACTTT. It specifies CASSLRQMRIFGNSPLHF.

The rearrangement uses TRBV7-8 and TRBJ2-7; 8 nucleotides agree with TRBD1. The CDR3 length is 16 residues. V was clipped by 5 bases and J by 7 bases; unmatched bases: 16. Per germline, CDR1 SGHVS and CDR2 FQNEAQ. CDR3 region: CASSPQGAADLGEQYF. In nucleotides, the CDR3 is TGTGCCAGCAGCCCCCAGGGGGCTGCGGATTTGGGGGAGCAGTACTTC.

CDR3: CASSIGAGGASPYNEQFF. The CDR3 bases are TGTGCCAGTAGTATAGGAGCGGGAGGCGCCTCTCCCTACAATGAGCAGTTCTTC. The gene calls are TRBV19 and TRBJ2-1; 9 bases match TRBD2. Unmatched junction bases numbered 9, after V lost 1 base and J lost 2 bases. Germline V gene data show CDR1 as LNHDA and CDR2 as SQIVND (reference sequence). The CDR3 is 18 residues long.

The V gene is TRBV28, the J gene TRBJ2-7; TRBD1 matches at 10 bases. Germline CDR1 reads MDHEN; CDR2 reads SYDVKM. V lost 9 bases and J lost 2; bases outside the gene matches: 10. CDR3 length: 15 amino acids. The CDR3 region has the DNA TGTGCCAGTTGGAGGGGGGGGACAGGGGCCTACGAGCAGTACTTC. Residues: CASWRGGTGAYEQYF.

This chain connects TRBV15 to TRBJ1-2; maybe TRBD1 (5 bases). The CDR3 is 15 residues long. Trimming stripped 6 bases from V and 1 base from J, with 15 bases between. CDR1 is LNHNV, CDR2 YYDKDF, per germline (reference sequence). CDR3 DNA: TGTGCCACCAGATCAGGTGGGGCCCTTAACTATGGCTACACCTTC. Encoded protein: CATRSGGALNYGYTF. Supplemented by reference TRBV15 and TRBJ1-2, the full variable domain reads DAMVIQNPRYQVTQFGKPVTLSCSQTLNHNVMYWYQQKSSQAPKLLFHYYDKDFNNEADTPDNFQSRRPNTSFCFLDIRSPGLGDTAMYLCATRSGGALNYGYTFGSGTRLTVV.

The chain links TRBV18 to TRBJ1-2, with 8 nucleotides matching TRBD1. Germline V CDR1 and CDR2: KGHSH, LQKENI. The CDR3 is 14 amino acids. Trimming removed 2 bases from V and 7 bases from J; junction bases left unmatched: 6. Here the CDR3 reads CASSPATGEGGYTF. CDR3 nucleotide sequence: TGTGCCAGCTCACCAGCGACAGGGGAGGGTGGCTACACCTTC.

The rearrangement links TRBV27 to TRBJ2-7, with D maybe TRBD2 (6 bases). V was clipped by 3 bases and J by 2 bases, with 8 bases between them. CDR1 is MNHEY, CDR2 SMNVEV, per germline (reference sequence). The CDR3 runs to 13 residues. The CDR3 region has the DNA TGTGCCAGCAGTTTGCGGGGAGCCTACGAGCAGTACTTC. This translates into CASSLRGAYEQYF.

The J gene is TRBJ1-5, the V gene TRBV4-1; TRBD1 agrees at 7 bases. Germline V lookup: CDR1 MGHRA, CDR2 YSYEKL. V was clipped by 6 bases and J by 1 base; unmatched bases: 0. The CDR3 has 13 residues. CDR3 coding DNA: TGCGCCAGCAGGGGACAGAGCAATCAGCCCCAGCATTTT. This encodes CASRGQSNQPQHF.

The chain has TRBV6-5 and TRBJ1-2; a possible D gene is TRBD1 (6 bases). The germline CDR1 and CDR2 sequences are MNHEY and SVGAGI. CDR3 size: 14 residues. The V end was cut by 0 bases, the J end by 8 bases, with 13 bases between. CDR3 amino acids: CASSYSAGVGGYTF. The CDR3 nucleotides are TGTGCCAGCAGTTACTCGGCAGGGGTGGGGGGCTACACCTTC.

The chain employs TRBV6-1 and TRBJ1-1, with a possible D match to TRBD1 (5 bases). Germline V gene data show CDR1 as MNHNS and CDR2 as SASEGT. This CDR3 is 15 amino acids long. V was trimmed by 6 bases and J by 0 bases, leaving 14 bases between them. The CDR3 protein is CASREQALMNTEAFF. The CDR3 DNA sequence: TGTGCCAGCAGGGAACAGGCTTTAATGAACACTGAAGCTTTCTTT.

The V gene is TRBV5-1, the J gene TRBJ2-7; D uncertain. Germline lookup yields CDR1 SGHRS and CDR2 YFSETQ. This CDR3 is 12 amino acids long. V lost 4 bases and J lost 5, with 10 bases in between. The CDR3 loop is CASSPVKHEQYF. The CDR3 DNA reads as TGCGCCAGCAGCCCCGTTAAGCACGAGCAGTACTTC. The complete variable domain, with remaining parts taken from reference TRBV5-1 and TRBJ2-7, reads KAGVTQTPRYLIKTRGQQVTLSCSPISGHRSVSWYQQTPGQGLQFLFEYFSETQRNKGNFPGRFSGRQFSNSRSEMNVSTLELGDSALYLCASSPVKHEQYFGPGTRLTVT.

The rearrangement uses TRBV5-1 and TRBJ2-7; 7 positions match TRBD1. The CDR3 length is 16 residues. The germline CDR1 and CDR2 sequences are SGHRS and YFSETQ. Losses at the gene ends were 4 bases for V and 0 bases for J; bases not matched to a gene: 10. For the CDR3, the DNA is TGCGCCAGCAGCCCGCGACAGGGTTTGGGCTCCTACGAGCAGTACTTC. Its protein product is CASSPRQGLGSYEQYF. The whole variable domain, remainder taken from reference TRBV5-1 and TRBJ2-7, is KAGVTQTPRYLIKTRGQQVTLSCSPISGHRSVSWYQQTPGQGLQFLFEYFSETQRNKGNFPGRFSGRQFSNSRSEMNVSTLELGDSALYLCASSPRQGLGSYEQYFGPGTRLTVT.

The rearrangement uses TRBV19 and TRBJ1-4; possibly TRBD1 for D (5 bases). Germline CDR1 is LNHDA and CDR2 is SQIVND (reference sequence). This CDR3 contains 17 residues. V was trimmed by 5 bases and J by 0 bases, leaving 16 bases between them. CDR3 region: CASSPYPQGSTNEKLFF. The CDR3 nucleotides read TGTGCCAGTAGTCCTTACCCTCAGGGATCAACTAATGAAAAACTGTTTTTT.

This chain uses TRBV7-9 with TRBJ1-2, with 8 bases lining up with TRBD1. This CDR3 region has 13 residues. V shed 6 bases, J shed 6 bases, and the junction held 6 bases outside the gene matches. Germline V gene sequence: CDR1 SEHNR, CDR2 FQNEAQ (reference sequence). Written as DNA, the CDR3 is TGTGCCAGCAGTTTACAGGGGGAGAATGGCTACACCTTC. Its translation is CASSLQGENGYTF.

The chain uses TRBV19 and TRBJ1-1; D may be TRBD1 (6 bases). This CDR3 spans 14 amino acids. Germline V gene data show CDR1 as LNHDA and CDR2 as SQIVND (reference sequence). The germline V and J ends were trimmed by 9 bases and 1 base, with 15 bases remaining between them. CDR3 sequence reads: CASLRGHPNTEAFF. The CDR3, as DNA: TGTGCCAGCCTACGGGGACACCCGAACACTGAAGCTTTCTTT.

V usage is TRBV5-1 and J usage is TRBJ2-1, with TRBD1 matching over 9 bases. CDR1 and CDR2 from the germline V gene are SGHRS and YFSETQ. J gave up 8 bases and V 6 bases, and 12 bases lay outside the gene matches. The length of the CDR3 is 15 residues. The CDR3 DNA reads as TGCGCCAGCAAAACACGGGACAGGGCCTTCGATGAGCAGTTCTTC. This sequence encodes CASKTRDRAFDEQFF.

V and J are TRBV28 and TRBJ1-2, with D unclear. Germline V gives CDR1 MDHEN, CDR2 SYDVKM. The CDR3 has 13 residues. Trimming stripped 5 bases from V and 6 bases from J, with 13 bases between. This CDR3 is CASSPILAHGYTF. The CDR3, as DNA: TGTGCCAGCAGTCCCATTTTGGCCCATGGCTACACCTTC.

This chain links TRBV28 with TRBJ1-3, with D unclear. CDR3 length equals 14 residues. V was cut by 6 bases and J by 2 bases, with 11 bases left in between. CDR1 MDHEN and CDR2 SYDVKM come from the germline V gene. The CDR3 is CASRLPGAGNTIYF. For the CDR3, the DNA is TGTGCCAGCAGACTCCCCGGGGCTGGAAACACCATATATTTT.